One T cell receptor beta chain is described in this entry. What it binds is not known. TCRdb keeps only in-frame clones here, not all; method: immunoSEQ multiplex PCR. In the table there are roughly 49,000 clones, approximately 71% of which are singletons. This sample is part of a study of T cell clones after liver transplantation. In the study overall: Post-transplant blood was tracked for graft-donor-reactive T cell clones identified in a pre-transplant mixed lymphocyte reaction.

Overall study results and limits: In two subjects, few donor cells limited the measurable donor-reactive repertoire. Post-transplant time points were not standardized, so conclusions are preliminary.

Per germline, CDR1 SGHTS and CDR2 YDEGEE. The CDR3 totals 16 residues. The V end was cut by 5 bases, the J end by 11 bases, with 23 bases between. The clonotype comes from a human patient who received a liver transplant. Part of the T cell pool may stem from the graft donor. The J gene is TRBJ1-6, the V gene TRBV5-8, with D tentatively TRBD1 (6 bases). The sequences come from CD4+ T cells from blood, collected less than 70 months after liver transplant. DNA of the CDR3: TGTGCCAGCAGTTTCGGCCTTAACAGGGAAGCGGCACCCCTCCACTTT. This translates into CASSFGLNREAAPLHF.